The clone carrying this T cell receptor (beta chain) was recorded a few times. Its antigen remains unidentified. This sample was taken from a study of cytomegalovirus exposure and HLA in healthy donors. Study-level results: In an earlier analysis, about 87% or about 30%: the productive usage of most TCR beta V segments.

Use of 60 Vbeta and 13 Jbeta primers characterized the PCR. Libraries were prepared by immunoSEQ multiplex PCR; TCRdb keeps only in-frame clonotypes and omits some of them. The sample holds about 130,000 clones, about four fifths seen once. Trimming cost V 6 bases and J 4 bases, with 12 bases left between them. This CDR3 spans 13 amino acids. Germline V gene data show CDR1 as LNHDA and CDR2 as SQIVND (reference sequence). Specimen: PBMCs. The TCR originated in a middle-aged woman in good health and CMV-seronegative. The chain employs TRBV19 and TRBJ1-1, with D hard to call. CDR3: CASSTGRGTEAFF. The CDR3 DNA reads TGTGCCAGTAGCACCGGTCGGGGCACTGAAGCTTTCTTT.